What follows are 3 T cell receptor beta chains derived from one specimen sequenced in a study of blood T cells in healthy people across ages (dated by TCRdb to the mid-2010s). The library was built by means of 5' RACE. TCRdb names Illumina HiSeq 2500 as the instrument used. The second PCR ran for roughly 6 to 11 cycles and used a J-beta primer mix along with a sample-barcoded 5' primer. TCRdb reprocessed the public reads (quality trimming at Q25 with fastp, clone calling with MiXCR) and kept in-frame beta chains. Each entry merges the rows of one CDR3 protein and shows their most common DNA and genes. The sample profile shows fewer than 1 million distinct CDR3 sequences; more than 40% of them were found once. Roughly 19% of the sample is taken by the ten largest. Sequencing was done on a sample of blood. These receptors were obtained from a man between 60 and 70 years old in good health.

This chain connects TRBV3-1 to TRBJ2-1; a possible D gene is TRBD2 (5 bases). Germline CDR1 LGHDT, CDR2 YNNKEL (reference sequence). The V and J ends lost 2 bases and 6 bases respectively, with 14 bases between them. This CDR3 contains 15 residues. The DNA for the CDR3 is TGTGCCAGCAGCCAACGGCTAGCATCGGGCAATGAGCAGTTCTTC. It translates to CASSQRLASGNEQFF.

The chain combines TRBV7-9 with TRBJ2-5; 7 nucleotides match TRBD2. This CDR3 has 15 amino acids. The germline CDR1 and CDR2 sequences are SEHNR and FQNEAQ (reference sequence). V shed 4 bases, J shed 11 bases, and the junction held 16 bases outside the gene matches. In DNA, the CDR3 is TGTGCCAGCAGCTCAGACAGACTAGCTTACAATGAGCAGTACTTC. It specifies CASSSDRLAYNEQYF. The full variable domain, completed using reference TRBV7-9 and TRBJ2-5, is DTGVSQNPRHKITKRGQNVTFRCDPISEHNRLYWYRQTLGQGPEFLTYFQNEAQLEKSRLLSDRFSAERPKGSFSTLEIQRTEQGDSAMYLCASSSDRLAYNEQYFGPGTRLLVL.

The V and J genes are TRBV7-8 and TRBJ2-4; tentatively, D is TRBD2 (5 bases). The CDR3 runs 13 residues. In germline, CDR1 is SGHVS, CDR2 FQNEAQ. Trimming stripped 1 base from V and 10 bases from J, with 11 bases between. The CDR3 DNA sequence: TGTGCCAGCAGCTTAGGCGAAGAGGGTATTCAGTACTTC. It is translated as CASSLGEEGIQYF.